This TCR beta chain was recovered during a study of blood T cell repertoires in COVID-19. Study context: The United States, Italy and Spain provided the acute and convalescent COVID-19 samples. T cells, B-cell-depleted T cells, or PBMCs provided the cDNA or gDNA that served as material.

The CDR3 has 13 amino acids. The ends were cut back, 0 bases at V and 6 bases at J, with 11 bases in the middle. The germline CDR1 and CDR2 sequences are GTSNPN and SVGIG (reference sequence). Profiled with immunoSEQ multiplex PCR; TCRdb holds only in-frame clones, not every one. The sample contains 250,000 to 350,000 clones, roughly 89% of which appear only once. Sequenced sample: peripheral blood. The source of this sequence is a man under 40 with acute or convalescent COVID-19. The J gene is TRBJ1-2, the V gene TRBV30; D possibly corresponds to TRBD1 (5 bases). CDR3 bases: TGTGCCTGGAGTGTAATAGGGGTGGATGGCTACACCTTC. This translates into CAWSVIGVDGYTF.